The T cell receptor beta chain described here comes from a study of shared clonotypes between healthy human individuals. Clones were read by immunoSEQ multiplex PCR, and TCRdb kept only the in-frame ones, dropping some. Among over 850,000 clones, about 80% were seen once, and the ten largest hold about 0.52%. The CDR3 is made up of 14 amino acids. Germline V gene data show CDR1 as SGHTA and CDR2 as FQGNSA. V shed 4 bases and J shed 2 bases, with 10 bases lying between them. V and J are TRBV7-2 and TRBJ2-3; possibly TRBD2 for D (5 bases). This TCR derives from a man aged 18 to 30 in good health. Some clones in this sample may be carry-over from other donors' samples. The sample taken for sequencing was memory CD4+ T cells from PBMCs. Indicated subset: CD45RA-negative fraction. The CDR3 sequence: CASSSVGVTDTQYF. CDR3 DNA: TGTGCCAGCAGCTCGGTGGGAGTCACAGATACGCAGTATTTT.